The 14 T cell receptor beta chains below come from one sample, sequenced in a study of CD8+ T cells in alopecia areata (dated by TCRdb to the late 2010s). The library was generated by the immunoSEQ multiplex PCR assay. RNA was extracted from all samples and reverse transcribed into cDNA as template for TCR sequencing. Here the immuneACCESS table is served through TCRdb, limited to in-frame sequences with V and J called. Missing clones are a known gap in these copies; in checked studies unresolved V genes cover under half, and the rest lacks a known reason. The sample table records 15,000 to 17,000 clones; approximately 54% of these occur just once. Around 12% of the sample belongs to the ten largest clones. Lesional scalp punch biopsies and peripheral blood were obtained from alopecia areata patients. The specimen was skin. These receptors came from a human donor with alopecia areata.

The chain joins TRBV28 to TRBJ2-7; possibly TRBD1 or TRBD2 for D (5 bases each). CDR1 MDHEN and CDR2 SYDVKM come from the germline V gene. The ends were cut back, 0 bases at V and 2 bases at J, with 5 bases in the middle. The CDR3 contains 13 residues. The CDR3 region is CASSLWGAYEQYF. The CDR3 DNA reads as TGTGCCAGCAGTTTATGGGGGGCCTACGAGCAGTACTTC.

This chain joins TRBV5-1 and TRBJ2-3; D unresolved. The V gene lost 0 bases and the J gene lost 0 bases, with 5 bases spanning the gap. The germline V gene encodes CDR1 SGHRS and CDR2 YFSETQ. The CDR3 extends over 14 amino acids. The CDR3 protein is CASSLDGSTDTQYF. The CDR3 region has the DNA TGCGCCAGCAGCTTGGACGGGAGCACAGATACGCAGTATTTT.

This clone has just one count. The chain carries TRBV14 and TRBJ1-4; no clear D. This CDR3 has 14 residues. Germline assignment: CDR1 SGHDN and CDR2 FVKESK. V lost 5 bases and J lost 5, with 12 bases in between. For the CDR3, the DNA is TGTGCCAGCAGCTCGAGGATAGGGAATGAAAAACTGTTTTTT. This encodes CASSSRIGNEKLFF.

This clone was recorded only once. The gene calls are TRBV28 and TRBJ2-2; a weak D match, TRBD2 (6 bases). Trimming stripped 4 bases from V and 10 bases from J, with 25 bases between. Per germline, CDR1 MDHEN and CDR2 SYDVKM. This CDR3 spans 17 amino acids. The CDR3 bases are TGTGCCAGCAGTTCTTGGGACTTGTCGGGAATCGGTGCGGAGCTGTTTTTT. It yields the protein CASSSWDLSGIGAELFF.

The chain employs TRBV11-2 and TRBJ2-4; 9 positions match TRBD2. V shed 1 base, J shed 5 bases, and the junction held 0 bases outside the gene matches. This CDR3 has 14 amino acids. Germline V gene lookup returns CDR1 SGHAT and CDR2 FQNNGV. CDR3 coding DNA: TGTGCCAGCAGCTTAGGACTAGCGGAAAACATTCAGTACTTC. Its translation is CASSLGLAENIQYF.

V usage is TRBV6-1 and J usage is TRBJ2-7; D could derive from TRBD1 or TRBD2 (5 bases each). The CDR3 totals 15 residues. Trimming pared 1 base from V and 3 bases from J, leaving 13 bases between. Germline V lookup: CDR1 MNHNS, CDR2 SASEGT. The CDR3, as DNA: TGTGCCAGCAGTGAAGATCCGGGACGAGACTACGAGCAGTACTTC. This gives the protein CASSEDPGRDYEQYF.

The genes are TRBV6-5 and TRBJ2-7; no firm D call. Deletions cut 2 bases from V and 5 bases from J, with 19 bases between. Germline V gives CDR1 MNHEY, CDR2 SVGAGI. The CDR3 runs 16 residues. The CDR3 protein is CASSYDKGSAKNEQYF. CDR3 in DNA: TGTGCCAGCAGTTACGATAAAGGGTCGGCAAAGAACGAGCAGTACTTC.

This clone was detected only a few times. J is TRBJ2-5 and V is TRBV18; TRBD2 aligns across 8 bases. CDR1 and CDR2 (germline): KGHSH, LQKENI. V was pared by 2 bases and J by 4 bases, with 21 bases of the junction left unmatched. The CDR3 extends over 20 amino acids. CDR3 amino acids: CASSPKFLLMSGRGRETQYF. CDR3 nucleotide sequence: TGTGCCAGCTCACCAAAGTTTCTTTTAATGAGCGGGAGAGGCCGAGAGACCCAGTACTTC.

V is TRBV27 and J is TRBJ1-1, with 9 bases that match TRBD1. The CDR3 covers 15 residues. The junction had 11 bases not matched to a gene; V was cut back by 5 bases and J by 7 bases. Germline CDR1 MNHEY, CDR2 SMNVEV (reference sequence). Here the CDR3 DNA reads TGTGCCAGCAGTCCCGCCGGGACAGGGAGAATTGAAGCTTTCTTT. This gives the protein CASSPAGTGRIEAFF.

This chain connects TRBV5-1 to TRBJ2-7; 10 nucleotides align to TRBD1. V gave up 3 bases and J gave up 12 bases; unmatched junction bases: 15. Germline V gene lookup returns CDR1 SGHRS and CDR2 YFSETQ. The CDR3 has 15 amino acids. The CDR3 is CASSWKPGQGKEGYF. CDR3 sequence (DNA): TGCGCCAGCAGCTGGAAGCCGGGACAGGGGAAAGAGGGGTACTTC.

The count of this clone is one. CDR3 region: CAIRDKTRQGPPSSYNEQFF. CDR3 sequence (DNA): TGTGCCATCAGGGATAAGACTAGACAGGGCCCTCCCAGCTCCTACAATGAGCAGTTCTTC. V and J are TRBV10-3 and TRBJ2-1, with a tentative D call TRBD1 (7 bases). Trimming cost V 6 bases and J 0 bases, with 27 bases left between them. Germline lookup yields CDR1 ENHRY and CDR2 SYGVKD. There are 20 residues in the CDR3.

This clone was seen a handful of times. The chain uses TRBV28 and TRBJ2-7; D gene unclear. Germline CDR1 is MDHEN and CDR2 is SYDVKM. The CDR3 length is 11 residues. V was pared by 3 bases and J by 5 bases, with 5 bases between. The CDR3 is CASSLRNEQYF. In DNA, the CDR3 is TGTGCCAGCAGTTTGCGTAACGAGCAGTACTTC.

V usage is TRBV19 and J usage is TRBJ1-1; TRBD1 aligns across 9 bases. Germline assignment: CDR1 LNHDA and CDR2 SQIVND (reference sequence). The CDR3 spans 14 residues. Losses at the gene ends were 4 bases for V and 0 bases for J; bases not matched to a gene: 0. CDR3 loop: CASSRTGVNTEAFF. CDR3 coding DNA: TGTGCCAGTAGTAGGACAGGGGTGAACACTGAAGCTTTCTTT. Complete variable domain (other parts from reference TRBV19 and TRBJ1-1): DGGITQSPKYLFRKEGQNVTLSCEQNLNHDAMYWYRQDPGQGLRLIYYSQIVNDFQKGDIAEGYSVSREKKESFPLTVTSAQKNPTAFYLCASSRTGVNTEAFFGQGTRLTVV.

The chain uses TRBV5-8 and TRBJ1-4, with D possibly TRBD1 on 6 matching bases. The CDR3 contains 15 residues. The ends were cut back, 2 bases at V and 4 bases at J, with 12 bases in the middle. The germline gives CDR1 SGHTS, CDR2 YDEGEE. The CDR3 DNA reads TGTGCCAGCAGCTTTTGGGGACAACTTAATGAAAAACTGTTTTTT. Protein sequence: CASSFWGQLNEKLFF.